Sequencing of this TCR beta chain was carried out in a study of T cell responses to AZD1222 COVID-19 vaccine. Study overall: Analyses pooled second doses at about 4 or about 12 weeks.

V lost 0 bases to trimming and J lost 4 bases, with 10 bases between them. The CDR3 is made up of 15 amino acids. Per the germline V gene, CDR1 is LGHNA and CDR2 is YSLEER. Method: immunoSEQ multiplex PCR; TCRdb's copy keeps in-frame clones and lacks some. The repertoire holds approximately 160,000 clones, 75% to 95% seen once, with approximately 2.8% in the top ten. The chain employs TRBV4-3 and TRBJ1-3; D unclear. This specimen consisted of peripheral blood, obtained on day 0 of AZD1222 vaccination. The TCR sequence derives from an adult in good health. CDR3 DNA: TGCGCCAGCAGCCAAGAGGCAGGTCGGGGAAACACCATATATTTT. Amino acid sequence: CASSQEAGRGNTIYF.